These T cell receptor beta chains were read from a single sample in a study of T cell repertoires in cytomegalovirus infection. Via MiXCR, TCRdb re-called the reads, giving one row per CDR3 protein. The repertoire holds 500,000 to 600,000 distinct CDR3 sequences, with approximately 16% as singletons. Sequencing input: CD8+ T cells from PBMCs. The origin of the receptors is a human donor in good health (CMV status not recorded). Some clones in this sample may be carry-over from other donors' samples. Each CDR3 is given with its conserved first and last residue. D genes are given only for firm matches. Rows may omit the clone size; those that give it use once, few, many or a size class.

cdr3_nt cdr3_aa j_call d_call v_call clone_size
TGTGCCAGCAGTTTATCGGGGGCGCGTAACGGGGAGCTGTTTTTT CASSLSGARNGELFF TRBJ2-2 - TRBV28 many
TGTGCCAGCAGCTTAGGCTCGGGTCAGCCCCAGCATTTT CASSLGSGQPQHF TRBJ1-5 - TRBV27 many
TGCGCCAGCAGCCACCCGGGACTAGCGGGGGAAGAGACCCAGTACTTC CASSHPGLAGEETQYF TRBJ2-5 TRBD2 TRBV5-1 -
TGTGCCAGCAGCCGGCGGGGTATAGCCAAAAACATTCAGTACTTC CASSRRGIAKNIQYF TRBJ2-4 - TRBV7-8 many
TGTGCCAGCAGTTTTGAGCGGGAGCACCCCACCGGGGAGCTGTTTTTT CASSFEREHPTGELFF TRBJ2-2 TRBD2 TRBV12-3/TRBV12-4 many
TGTGCCAGCAGTTTCAACAGGGAAGCTGGCTACACCTTC CASSFNREAGYTF TRBJ1-2 - TRBV12-3/TRBV12-4 many
TGTGCCAGCAATTTGAACAACTATGGCTACACCTTC CASNLNNYGYTF TRBJ1-2 - TRBV6-1 few
TGTGCCAGCAGCTTGGGACAGGGCAAAGTCTACGAGCAGTACTTC CASSLGQGKVYEQYF TRBJ2-7 TRBD1 TRBV7-7 many
TGCAGCGTTCCGACAGGCCGTCCCGCCGCTTTCACCTTC CSVPTGRPAAFTF TRBJ1-2 - TRBV29-1 few
TGTGCCAGCGCCGTGTCGCTAGCGGAGTACGAGCAGTACTTC CASAVSLAEYEQYF TRBJ2-7 TRBD2 TRBV7-9 many
TGTGCCAGCAGTTTCCCAGGGGCCAACTATGGCTACACCTTC CASSFPGANYGYTF TRBJ1-2 - TRBV12-3/TRBV12-4 few
TGTGCCAGCAGCTGGGCTAGCAATCAGCCCCAGCATTTT CASSWASNQPQHF TRBJ1-5 - TRBV5-6 many
TGTGCCAGCAGTTCCCGACAGATATTAGCCAAAAACATTCAGTACTTC CASSSRQILAKNIQYF TRBJ2-4 - TRBV27 few
TGTGCCAGCAGCTCGCCGCGGCAGAGCTCCTACAATGAGCAGTTCTTC CASSSPRQSSYNEQFF TRBJ2-1 - TRBV7-9 many
TGTGCCATCAGTGGGGTCGAGGGCGGCACAGATACGCAGTATTTT CAISGVEGGTDTQYF TRBJ2-3 - TRBV10-3 many
TGTGCCAGTAGTACAGGACTAGCGGGATACACCGGGGAGCTGTTTTTT CASSTGLAGYTGELFF TRBJ2-2 TRBD2 TRBV19 many
TGTGCCACCGCAGACAGGGAGGGAGATACGCAGTATTTT CATADREGDTQYF TRBJ2-3 - TRBV6-4 few
TGTGCCAGTCCGAGGTATTCTGGGGCCAACGTCCTGACTTTC CASPRYSGANVLTF TRBJ2-6 - TRBV6-1 few
TGTGCCAGCAGGGAACAGGGCCGAAACACTGAAGCTTTCTTT CASREQGRNTEAFF TRBJ1-1 - TRBV25-1 few
TGTGCCAGCAGTGAAGCGTGGAGGGGCGGCAATCAGCCCCAGCATTTT CASSEAWRGGNQPQHF TRBJ1-5 - TRBV2 few
TGTGCCAGCAGTGAAGAGGGACACGAGCAGTACTTC CASSEEGHEQYF TRBJ2-7 - TRBV7-9 many
TGTGCCAGCAGCCCCGGACTAGCGGAGTACACAGATACGCAGTATTTT CASSPGLAEYTDTQYF TRBJ2-3 TRBD2 TRBV14 -
TGTGCCAGCAGGGGACTAGCGGGAGGGGGTTCCTACGAGCAGTACTTC CASRGLAGGGSYEQYF TRBJ2-7 TRBD2 TRBV7-2 -
TGTGCCAGCAGCACCCCTCTAGCGAATGAGCAGTTCTTC CASSTPLANEQFF TRBJ2-1 - TRBV11-2 many
TGTGCCAGCAGCGTAGGATCTGGATATGGCTACACCTTC CASSVGSGYGYTF TRBJ1-2 - TRBV9 -
TGTGCCAGCAGCGCTTCTTTTGGGCCAGCCTACGAGCAGTACTTC CASSASFGPAYEQYF TRBJ2-7 - TRBV9 -
TGTGCCAGCAGTGACCCGGGGGAGGGGCCGAGCTCCTACGAGCAGTACTTC CASSDPGEGPSSYEQYF TRBJ2-7 TRBD2 TRBV6-1 many
TGCAGTGCTAGTCTGGGCCGTGGCTACACCTTC CSASLGRGYTF TRBJ1-2 - TRBV20-1 few